The entry that follows covers one TCR beta chain sequence. cDNA came from roughly 0.5 to 1 ug RNA primed by random hexamers. Amplification of TCR beta CDR3 used immunoSEQ multiplex PCR across 54 Vbeta and 13 Jbeta. TCRdb independently ran MiXCR on the immunoSEQ multiplex PCR reads; one entry per CDR3 protein. The sample holds about 190,000 distinct CDR3 sequences, 80% to 95% seen once. The data are from a study of CD8 T cells in Susac syndrome. Healthy donors served as age- and sex-matched controls. The sequencing input was CD4+ T cells from PBMCs. The sequence was obtained from a human donor in good health.

The CDR3 DNA reads as TGCGCCAGCAGCCAAGGAGACACGGTGGAGACCCAGTACTTC. It encodes CASSQGDTVETQYF. J is TRBJ2-5 and V is TRBV4-1; D gene ambiguous. The CDR3 spans 14 residues. Germline CDR1 MGHRA, CDR2 YSYEKL. V was shortened by 1 base and J by 5 bases, with 11 bases between the two germline ends.